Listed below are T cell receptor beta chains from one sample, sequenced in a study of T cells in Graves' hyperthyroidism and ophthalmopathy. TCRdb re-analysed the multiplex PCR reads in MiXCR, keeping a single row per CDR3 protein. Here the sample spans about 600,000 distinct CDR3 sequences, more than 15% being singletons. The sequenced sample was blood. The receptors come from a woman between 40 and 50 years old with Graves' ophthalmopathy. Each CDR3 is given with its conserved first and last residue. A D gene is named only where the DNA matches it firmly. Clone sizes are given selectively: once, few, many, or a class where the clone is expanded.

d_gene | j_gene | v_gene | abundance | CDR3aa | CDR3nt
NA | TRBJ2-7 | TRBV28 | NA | CASSTGSGSYEQYF | TGTGCCAGCAGCACAGGGTCTGGCTCCTACGAGCAGTACTTC
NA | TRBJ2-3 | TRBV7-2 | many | CASSPDYQSTDTQYF | TGTGCCAGCAGCCCCGACTATCAAAGCACAGATACGCAGTATTTT
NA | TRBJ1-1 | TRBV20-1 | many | CSARHTGLDTEAFF | TGCAGTGCTAGACATACAGGGTTGGACACTGAAGCTTTCTTT
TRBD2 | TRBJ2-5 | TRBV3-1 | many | CASSQSLAEETQYF | TGTGCCAGCAGCCAGAGTCTAGCGGAAGAGACCCAGTACTTC
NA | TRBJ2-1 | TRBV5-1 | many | CASSLTGDGNEQFF | TGCGCCAGCAGCTTGACGGGGGACGGGAATGAGCAGTTCTTC
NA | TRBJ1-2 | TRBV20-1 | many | CSATPNSANYGYTF | TGCAGTGCTACCCCCAACTCAGCTAACTATGGCTACACCTTC
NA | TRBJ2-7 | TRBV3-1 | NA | CASSQGAKKGSYEQYF | TGTGCCAGCAGCCAAGGCGCAAAAAAGGGCTCCTACGAGCAGTACTTC
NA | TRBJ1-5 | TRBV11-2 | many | CASSLRSDKNQPQHF | TGTGCCAGCAGCTTACGAAGTGACAAGAATCAGCCCCAGCATTTT
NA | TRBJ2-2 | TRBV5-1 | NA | CASSQNSGELFF | TGCGCCAGCAGCCAGAACTCCGGGGAGCTGTTTTTT
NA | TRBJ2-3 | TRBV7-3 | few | CASSLIITDTQYF | TGTGCCAGCAGCTTAATCATCACAGATACGCAGTATTTT
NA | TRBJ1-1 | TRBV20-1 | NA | CSATPLRAGAAQGTGAEAFF | TGCAGTGCTACCCCCCTGCGAGCGGGCGCGGCTCAGGGGACGGGGGCTGAAGCTTTCTTT
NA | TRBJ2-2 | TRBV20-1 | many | CSARDSQLTGELFF | TGCAGTGCTAGGGACAGTCAACTCACCGGGGAGCTGTTTTTT
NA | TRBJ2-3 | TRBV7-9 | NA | CASSAGARTDTQYF | TGTGCCAGCAGCGCCGGGGCACGCACAGATACGCAGTATTTT
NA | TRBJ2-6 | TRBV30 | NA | CASPDVSSGANVLTF | TGTGCCTCACCCGACGTAAGCTCTGGGGCCAACGTCCTGACTTTC
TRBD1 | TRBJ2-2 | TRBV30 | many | CAWSGTGPGELFF | TGTGCCTGGAGTGGGACAGGACCCGGGGAGCTGTTTTTT
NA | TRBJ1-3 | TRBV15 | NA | CATSRDRFSGNTIYF | TGTGCCACCAGCAGAGATAGGTTCTCTGGAAACACCATATATTTT
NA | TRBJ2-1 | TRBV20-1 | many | CSARDLGGYEQFF | TGCAGTGCTAGAGATTTGGGGGGCTATGAGCAGTTCTTC
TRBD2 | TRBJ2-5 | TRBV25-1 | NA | CASNGLAGRQETQYF | TGTGCCAGCAACGGACTAGCGGGAAGGCAAGAGACCCAGTACTTC
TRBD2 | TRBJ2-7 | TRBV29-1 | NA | CSVGGGGHEQYF | TGCAGCGTCGGGGGGGGGGGGCACGAGCAGTACTTC
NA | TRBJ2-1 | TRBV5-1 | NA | CASSSTARSNNEQFF | TGCGCCAGCAGCTCTACTGCCAGGTCAAACAATGAGCAGTTCTTC
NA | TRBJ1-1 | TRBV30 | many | CAWCTYPNTEAFF | TGTGCCTGGTGTACTTACCCGAACACTGAAGCTTTCTTT
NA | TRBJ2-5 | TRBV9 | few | CASSGRDLQETQYF | TGTGCCAGCAGCGGCCGGGACCTCCAAGAGACCCAGTACTTC
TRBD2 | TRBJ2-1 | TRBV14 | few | CASSFLAGRSSYNEQFF | TGTGCCAGCAGTTTTTTAGCGGGACGGAGCTCCTACAATGAGCAGTTCTTC
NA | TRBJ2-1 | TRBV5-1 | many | CASSFQAGRLGEQFF | TGCGCCAGCAGCTTTCAGGCAGGGAGGTTGGGTGAGCAGTTCTTC
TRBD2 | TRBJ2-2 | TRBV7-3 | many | CASRFPPSGTSLRRNTGELFF | TGTGCCAGCAGATTTCCCCCATCCGGGACTAGCCTCAGACGGAACACCGGGGAGCTGTTTTTT
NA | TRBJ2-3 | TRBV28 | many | CAGSSTDTQYF | TGTGCTGGCTCCAGCACAGATACGCAGTATTTT
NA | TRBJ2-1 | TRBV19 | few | CATALQSHNEQFF | TGTGCCACCGCCCTCCAGAGCCATAATGAGCAGTTCTTC
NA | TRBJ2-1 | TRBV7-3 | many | CASSPQRDEQFF | TGTGCCAGCAGCCCACAGCGGGATGAGCAGTTCTTC
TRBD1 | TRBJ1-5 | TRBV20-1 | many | CSATSTPGQGWVSNQPQHF | TGCAGTGCTACGTCCACCCCGGGACAGGGGTGGGTAAGCAATCAGCCCCAGCATTTT
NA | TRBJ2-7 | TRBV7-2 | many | CASSLEQGRNYEQYF | TGTGCCAGCAGCTTAGAACAGGGAAGGAACTACGAGCAGTACTTC
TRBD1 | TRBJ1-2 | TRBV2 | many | CASRATGVYGYTF | TGTGCCAGCAGAGCAACAGGGGTCTATGGCTACACCTTC